This TCR beta chain was retrieved from a study of long-term antiretroviral therapy in people with HIV. Study-wide findings and caveats: The data indicate that diversity increased after ART but remained below transplant donor controls.

There was at least one pre-ART PBMC sample for each donor, plus at least two post-ART PBMC samples. Treatment for every participant with HIV took place in the United States. Runs used v3.0 of the immunoSEQ assay and were done at survey level. The data were produced by immunoSEQ multiplex PCR, yet TCRdb's version contains in-frame clones alone and is incomplete. The table has about 35,000 clones, roughly 80% seen once. CDR1 SGHKS and CDR2 YYEKEE come from the germline V gene (reference sequence). CDR3 length: 15 residues. V lost 0 bases to trimming and J lost 8 bases, with 15 bases between them. A remark on this clone: What it recognizes is unknown.

The material sequenced was unsorted PBMCs, taken 2 years after starting antiretroviral therapy. The sequence derives from a woman between 45 and 65 years old with HIV. The chain combines TRBV5-5 with TRBJ1-3; tentatively, D is TRBD1 (5 bases). CDR3 residues: CASSLAPAGPDTIYF. The CDR3 DNA reads TGTGCCAGCAGCTTGGCCCCAGCGGGGCCGGACACCATATATTTT.